There are a few counts of the clone carrying this TCR beta chain. This specimen belongs to a study of CD4 and CD8 cells across lung adenocarcinoma regions. Localized lung adenocarcinoma, a non-small cell lung cancer, affected the donors. One entry per CDR3 protein results from TCRdb running MiXCR on the PCR reads. The sample includes roughly 25,000 distinct CDR3 sequences, 40% to 65% of them seen just once. Germline CDR1 SGHDN, CDR2 FVKESK. The CDR3 contains 14 residues. The origin of this receptor is a male donor with lung adenocarcinoma. The CD4 and CD8 labels of this study may be unreliable. J is TRBJ2-5 and V is TRBV14; possibly TRBD2 for D (6 bases). Matching the DNA end better, TRBJ2-7 makes the J call doubtful. Sequenced material: CD4+ T cells from the center of a lung tumor. The DNA for the CDR3 is TGTGCCAGCAGCGCTCGGGCTAGCGTCGACGAGCAGTACTTC. Its translation is CASSARASVDEQYF.